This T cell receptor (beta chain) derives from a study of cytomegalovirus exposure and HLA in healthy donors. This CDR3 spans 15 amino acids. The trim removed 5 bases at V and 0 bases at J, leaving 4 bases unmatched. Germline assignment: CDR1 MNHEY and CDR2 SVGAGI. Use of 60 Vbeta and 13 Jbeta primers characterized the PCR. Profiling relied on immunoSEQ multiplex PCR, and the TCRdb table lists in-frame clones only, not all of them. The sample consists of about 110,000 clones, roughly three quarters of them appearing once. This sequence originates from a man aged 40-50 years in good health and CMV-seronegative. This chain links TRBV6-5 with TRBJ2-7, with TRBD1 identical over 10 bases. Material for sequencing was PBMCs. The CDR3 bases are TGTGCCAGCAGTGTTCGGGACAGGGGCTCCTACGAGCAGTACTTC. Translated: CASSVRDRGSYEQYF.